This T cell receptor (beta chain) was retrieved from a study of a mutant IDH1 vaccine in newly diagnosed glioma (dated by TCRdb to the early 2020s). In terms of the full investigation: Eight vaccinations were administered to patients in weeks 1, 3, 5, 7, 11, 15, 19 and 23, corresponding to visits V03 through V10. Vaccination was initiated 4-6 weeks after radiotherapy alone, or concurrently with temozolomide cycles in the chemotherapy-containing groups. Of the approximately 33 patients who were treated, about 62% were male and 37.5% were female, and the mean age was about 40 years. Before enrollment, patients had received standard therapy of radiotherapy alone, temozolomide alone, or radiochemotherapy with temozolomide; most received the combination. Peripheral blood was collected at six visits: V03 (baseline), V05, V07, V10, V12 and V13. Longitudinal TCRB deep sequencing was done for some 26 treated patients, wherever samples were available for exploratory analyses. Points the paper makes about the study in general: Changes in the top peripheral T cell clonotypes picked up by TCRB sequencing did not appear to be linked to pseudoprogression. According to the authors, sample limitations meant that analyses of patient blood samples could not be reproduced. Availability determined which PBMC samples were chosen for TCRB deep sequencing. Vaccine-induced immune responses across multiple MHC alleles were detected in over 85% of patients.

In the paper's terms, the time point label means: week 23, last vaccination. Every vaccine dose consisted of 300 ug of a 20-mer mutant IDH1 peptide in Montanide, administered subcutaneously together with topical imiquimod. Newly diagnosed WHO grade 3 or 4 IDH1-mutant astrocytomas showing loss of nuclear ATRX were present in the donors. The samples were drawn from NOA16, a multicentre, single-arm, open-label phase I trial in Germany that tested a mutant IDH1 peptide vaccine in humans for the first time. Genomic DNA for TCRB sequencing was extracted from EDTA blood using the DNeasy Blood and Tissue Kit. The junction shows trimming of 4 bases on V and 3 bases on J, and the gene matches do not reach 8 bases of it. Sequences MGHDK (CDR1) and SYGVNS (CDR2) are obtained from the germline V gene. The CDR3 spans 15 residues, from the cysteine through the phenylalanine. CDR3 DNA only is kept here, 45 bases in frame from base 1.

In the case of this clone: Its recognized antigen is unknown. Base qualities are not provided; no much larger clone lies one nucleotide away.

Library construction relied on the immunoSEQ multiplex PCR assay. Following the manufacturer's protocol, the hsTCRB Kit was used to amplify rearranged TCR beta chain sequences. TCRB libraries were sequenced on an Illumina MiSeq. In the authors' own workflow: The kit vendor's proprietary platform handled demultiplexing, trimming and gene mapping. TCRdb mirrors the immuneACCESS table, restricted to in-frame sequences. Some clones are absent from its copies; in checked studies, under half trace to an unresolved V gene, and the reason for the others is unknown. V and J calls and clone size are copied from that table; D and trimming were computed from the DNA. Across this sample there are 25,000 to 35,000 clones, with around nine tenths seen only once. The ten largest clones add up to 2% to 3% of the sample.

The chain joins TRBV25-1 to TRBJ2-7; TRBD2 agrees with 8 junctional bases. The source of this sequence is a man aged 40-50 years with glioma. The source material was PBMCs, sampled from a glioma patient whose treatment included an IDH1 peptide vaccine. The CDR3 in this case is CASSGISGSDYEQYF. The sequenced DNA: TGTGCCAGCAGTGGAATAAGCGGGAGCGACTACGAGCAGTACTTC.